A single sample is the source of the 30 T cell receptor beta chains below, sequenced in a study of blood T cell repertoires in COVID-19. Using immunoSEQ multiplex PCR, the repertoire was profiled, and TCRdb retains in-frame clones only, with some absent. The table records some 100,000 clones, over 75% of them present only once. The specimen was peripheral blood. These receptor sequences come from a woman aged 55 to 70 with acute or convalescent COVID-19.

V usage is TRBV28 and J usage is TRBJ1-1, with a tentative D call TRBD1 (6 bases). V was trimmed by 3 bases and J by 1 base, leaving 12 bases between them. The CDR3 runs to 15 residues. Per germline, CDR1 MDHEN and CDR2 SYDVKM. The CDR3 DNA reads as TGTGCCAGCAGTTTCCTTGACAGGCAGAACACTGAAGCTTTCTTT. It translates to CASSFLDRQNTEAFF.

The V and J genes are TRBV21-1 and TRBJ2-3; TRBD2, the table's D call, was not compared with the DNA. TRBV21-1 is recorded as a pseudogene. The CDR3 length is 15 residues. The chain's CDR3 is CASRFRLAVTDTQYF. DNA of the CDR3: TGTGCCAGCAGATTTAGACTAGCGGTGACAGATACGCAGTATTTT.

This clone was observed a single time. The chain joins TRBV5-1 to TRBJ1-2; D is ambiguous. V was pared by 2 bases and J by 4 bases, with 9 bases between. The germline gives CDR1 SGHRS, CDR2 YFSETQ. The length of the CDR3 is 13 residues. The CDR3 sequence is CASSFELGYGYTF. DNA of the CDR3: TGCGCCAGCAGCTTCGAGCTCGGCTATGGCTACACCTTC.

This clone has just a few counts. V gene TRBV7-3 combines with J gene TRBJ1-1, with D tentatively TRBD1 (5 bases). This CDR3 region has 15 residues. In germline, CDR1 is SGHTA, CDR2 FQGTGA. V was shortened by 4 bases and J by 7 bases, with 19 bases between the two germline ends. CDR3 amino acids: CASSSQGYGIGEAFF. CDR3 nucleotides: TGTGCCAGCAGCTCCCAGGGTTACGGTATTGGTGAAGCTTTCTTT. The variable domain in full, with the rest retrieved from reference TRBV7-3 and TRBJ1-1, is GAGVSQTPSNKVTEKGKYVELRCDPISGHTALYWYRQSLGQGPEFLIYFQGTGAADDSGLPNDRFFAVRPEGSVSTLKIQRTERGDSAVYLCASSSQGYGIGEAFFGQGTRLTVV.

The chain recombines TRBV7-8 with TRBJ1-2, with D tentatively TRBD1 (6 bases). This CDR3 region has 14 residues. Germline lookup yields CDR1 SGHVS and CDR2 FQNEAQ. Trimming removed 1 base from V and 3 bases from J, with 9 bases in between. CDR3 sequence: CASSLGRQDYGYTF. CDR3 DNA sequence: TGTGCCAGCAGCTTAGGTCGACAGGACTATGGCTACACCTTC.

The chain uses TRBV3-1 (or the pseudogene TRBV3-2) and TRBJ1-1; 7 bases line up with TRBD1. The J segment lost 4 bases and the V segment lost 6 bases, leaving 11 bases of the junction unmatched. The CDR3 loop spans 15 amino acids. Germline values: CDR1 LGHDT, CDR2 YNNKEL (reference sequence). The CDR3 reads CASSPRQGGGTEAFF. The CDR3 nucleotides read TGTGCCAGCAGTCCCCGACAGGGTGGGGGCACTGAAGCTTTCTTT.

This clone was seen once. V is TRBV28 and J is TRBJ2-7; D gene unclear. The CDR3 is 11 amino acids. V was trimmed by 2 bases and J by 3 bases, leaving 2 bases between them. Germline values: CDR1 MDHEN, CDR2 SYDVKM. The CDR3 region is CASSLRYEQYF. The CDR3, as DNA: TGTGCCAGCAGTTTACGCTACGAGCAGTACTTC.

This chain connects TRBV11-3 to TRBJ2-2; TRBD1 agrees at 8 bases. This CDR3 region has 15 residues. Germline CDR1 and CDR2: SGHNT and YENEEA. With 4 bases clipped from V and 6 bases from J, the junction kept 7 bases outside the gene matches. CDR3 DNA sequence: TGTGCCAGCAGCTCTCCGACAGGGGACGCCGGGGAGCTGTTTTTT. It encodes CASSSPTGDAGELFF.

The chain couples TRBV5-1 to TRBJ2-1, with 7 nucleotides matching TRBD2. Per the germline V gene, CDR1 is SGHRS and CDR2 is YFSETQ. The junction had 5 bases not matched to a gene; V was cut back by 5 bases and J by 0 bases. The CDR3 consists of 15 residues. The CDR3 region is CASRASGSSYNEQFF. The CDR3 DNA reads as TGCGCCAGCAGAGCTAGCGGCAGCTCCTACAATGAGCAGTTCTTC.

This chain links TRBV7-8 with TRBJ1-2; the D gene is possibly TRBD1 (5 bases). The CDR3 runs to 14 residues. Germline V gene lookup returns CDR1 SGHVS and CDR2 FQNEAQ. V was pared by 0 bases and J by 8 bases, with 13 bases between. Written as DNA, the CDR3 is TGTGCCAGCAGCTTAGCGCAGGGAATAGAGGGCTACACCTTC. Translating it yields CASSLAQGIEGYTF.

The chain joins TRBV5-1 to TRBJ1-2; D perhaps matches TRBD1 (6 bases). The V end was cut by 3 bases, the J end by 6 bases, with 12 bases between. Germline CDR1 reads SGHRS; CDR2 reads YFSETQ. This CDR3 is built from 13 residues. The CDR3 reads CASSSGGTNGYTF. The DNA for the CDR3 is TGCGCCAGCAGCTCGGGAGGGACAAATGGCTACACCTTC.

This clone is a singleton in its sample. The chain is built from TRBV4-2 and TRBJ2-5, with a weak D call TRBD2 (6 bases). The CDR3 totals 14 residues. The V and J ends lost 4 bases and 4 bases respectively, with 13 bases between them. Germline loops: CDR1 LGHNA, CDR2 YNFKEQ. The CDR3 coding sequence is TGTGCCAGCAGCCCCCGGGACGGGGGAGAGACCCAGTACTTC. Translating gives CASSPRDGGETQYF.

V usage is TRBV11-2 and J usage is TRBJ1-2, with D maybe TRBD1 (5 bases). In germline, CDR1 is SGHAT, CDR2 FQNNGV. V dropped 4 bases and J dropped 6 bases, with 9 bases sitting between them. The CDR3 totals 12 residues. CDR3 protein: CASSSEGDGYTF. In DNA form, the CDR3 reads TGTGCCAGCAGCTCCGAAGGGGATGGCTACACCTTC.

The V and J genes are TRBV2 and TRBJ2-5, with TRBD1 as a possible D gene (6 bases). The germline V gene encodes CDR1 SNHLY and CDR2 FYNNEI. V was trimmed by 8 bases and J by 3 bases, leaving 10 bases between them. The CDR3 covers 12 residues. CDR3 DNA sequence: TGTGCCAGCGGCTGGACAGAAGAGACCCAGTACTTC. Its protein is CASGWTEETQYF.

CDR3 bases: TGTGCCAGCAGCCAACAGGGGTCGAACACTGAAGCTTTCTTT. Translated, it gives CASSQQGSNTEAFF. The chain joins TRBV7-2 to TRBJ1-1, with TRBD1 identical over 7 bases. The trim removed 5 bases at V and 1 base at J, leaving 4 bases unmatched. Germline V gene data show CDR1 as SGHTA and CDR2 as FQGNSA. This CDR3 is 14 amino acids long.

This rearrangement joins TRBV24-1 to TRBJ2-3, with 8 bases fitting TRBD1. This CDR3 comprises 14 residues. V was clipped by 4 bases and J by 3 bases; unmatched bases: 2. Germline V CDR1 and CDR2: KGHDR, SFDVKD. The CDR3 nucleotides read TGTGCCACCAGTGACCACAGGGGGACAGATACGCAGTATTTT. Translated, it gives CATSDHRGTDTQYF.

This chain joins TRBV11-2 and TRBJ2-5, with 8 bases fitting TRBD1. Trimming removed 4 bases from V and 4 bases from J; junction bases left unmatched: 11. The CDR3 has 16 residues. Per germline, CDR1 SGHAT and CDR2 FQNNGV. CDR3 DNA sequence: TGTGCCAGCAGCTCCCAGCCCCCAGGACAGGGAGAGACCCAGTACTTC. This encodes CASSSQPPGQGETQYF.

This chain joins TRBV30 and TRBJ1-5; the D gene is possibly TRBD1 (5 bases). CDR1 and CDR2 from the germline V gene are GTSNPN and SVGIG (reference sequence). This CDR3 spans 15 amino acids. Between the trimmed V and J ends, which lost 4 bases and 0 bases, there was a span of 13 bases. The CDR3 DNA reads TGTGCCTGGACCCTCGGGGGGATTAGCAATCAGCCCCAGCATTTT. As protein: CAWTLGGISNQPQHF.

The rearrangement joins TRBV7-2 to TRBJ2-1, with D perhaps TRBD2 (5 bases). The V and J ends lost 1 base and 10 bases respectively, with 11 bases between them. CDR3 size: 13 residues. Germline-derived CDR1 and CDR2 are SGHTA and FQGNSA. For the CDR3, the DNA is TGTGCCAGCAGCTTAGGACGAGGGAGCGAGCAGTTCTTC. It yields the protein CASSLGRGSEQFF. Full variable domain (rest looked up from reference TRBV7-2 and TRBJ2-1): GAGVSQSPSNKVTEKGKDVELRCDPISGHTALYWYRQSLGQGLEFLIYFQGNSAPDKSGLPSDRFSAERTGGSVSTLTIQRTQQEDSAVYLCASSLGRGSEQFFGPGTRLTVL.

The chain joins TRBV5-4 to TRBJ1-6, with TRBD1 as a possible D gene (5 bases). Trimming pared 4 bases from V and 9 bases from J, leaving 14 bases between. Germline loops: CDR1 SGHNT, CDR2 YYREEE (reference sequence). The CDR3 runs to 14 residues. The CDR3, as DNA: TGTGCCAGCAGCCGTTGGGGGGAAGGTTCACCCCTCCACTTT. Its protein product is CASSRWGEGSPLHF. Based on the CDR3 plus reference TRBV5-4 and TRBJ1-6, the full variable domain is ETGVTQSPTHLIKTRGQQVTLRCSSQSGHNTVSWYQQALGQGPQFIFQYYREEENGRGNFPPRFSGLQFPNYSSELNVNALELDDSALYLCASSRWGEGSPLHFGNGTRLTVT.

The rearrangement uses TRBV10-3 and TRBJ1-1; 8 bases match TRBD1. CDR3 length: 13 residues. Losses at the gene ends were 6 bases for V and 1 base for J; bases not matched to a gene: 1. Germline values: CDR1 ENHRY, CDR2 SYGVKD. The chain's CDR3 is CAIRDRGNTEAFF. The DNA of the CDR3 is TGTGCCATCAGAGACAGGGGGAACACTGAAGCTTTCTTT.

The chain employs TRBV10-2 and TRBJ1-3; D remains unclear. The CDR3 is 14 amino acids. The V end lost 4 bases, the J end lost 3 bases, and 10 bases lay between the germline ends. CDR1 WSHSY and CDR2 SAAADI come from the germline V gene. In nucleotides, the CDR3 is TGCGCCAGCAGTGTTCGACTCAATGGAAACACCATATATTTT. Translating it yields CASSVRLNGNTIYF.

The chain uses TRBV6-5 and TRBJ2-3; TRBD2 is a possible D gene (6 bases). The V end was cut by 7 bases, the J end by 3 bases, with 11 bases between. CDR3 length: 13 residues. Per germline, CDR1 MNHEY and CDR2 SVGAGI. CDR3 nucleotides: TGTGCCAGCATGCGGGATTGGACAGATACGCAGTATTTT. Translating gives CASMRDWTDTQYF.

DNA for the CDR3: TGTGCCAGCAGCCCCCGGGTGGATTCTGGCTACACCTTC. Protein product: CASSPRVDSGYTF. The gene calls are TRBV7-6 and TRBJ1-2; no clear D. This CDR3 is built from 13 residues. Germline V CDR1 and CDR2: SGHVS, FNYEAQ. Trimming shortened V by 5 bases and J by 7 bases, and 14 bases separated the two germline ends.

This chain connects TRBV6-5 to TRBJ1-1; 7 bases map to TRBD1. CDR1 MNHEY and CDR2 SVGAGI come from the germline V gene. V trimming: 5 bases; J trimming: 6 bases; junction bases outside the gene matches: 6. The CDR3 sequence is 13 residues long. The CDR3 is CASSTGVGSEAFF. In DNA, the CDR3 is TGTGCCAGCAGTACAGGGGTCGGGTCTGAAGCTTTCTTT.

V and J are TRBV2 and TRBJ1-5, with D unresolved. The CDR3 has 15 amino acids. From germline, CDR1 is SNHLY and CDR2 FYNNEI. V gave up 8 bases and J gave up 3 bases, with 17 bases separating them. CDR3 sequence reads: CASAKEEQFNQPQHF. CDR3 coding DNA: TGTGCCAGCGCCAAAGAAGAACAGTTCAATCAGCCCCAGCATTTT.

Details on this clone: Different DNA sequences within this sample yield the same CDR3. The chain has TRBV9 and TRBJ2-6, with 13 bases lining up with TRBD2. V shed 3 bases, J shed 4 bases, and the junction held 7 bases outside the gene matches. The V gene's germline CDR1 is SGDLS and CDR2 YYNGEE. There are 18 residues in the CDR3. CDR3 protein: CASSARLAGGSGANVLTF. DNA for the CDR3: TGTGCCAGCAGCGCACGACTAGCGGGAGGTTCGGGGGCCAACGTCCTGACTTTC.

The chain links TRBV28 to TRBJ2-3, with 10 bases aligning to TRBD2. The V segment lost 6 bases and the J segment 2 bases; nucleotides outside the gene matches: 5. Germline CDR1 and CDR2: MDHEN and SYDVKM. The CDR3 contains 15 residues. The CDR3 bases are TGTGCCAGCAGGCCGACTAGCGGGCTCACAGATACGCAGTATTTT. This codes for CASRPTSGLTDTQYF. Full variable domain (outside the CDR3, taken from reference TRBV28 and TRBJ2-3): DVKVTQSSRYLVKRTGEKVFLECVQDMDHENMFWYRQDPGLGLRLIYFSYDVKMKEKGDIPEGYSVSREKKERFSLILESASTNQTSMYLCASRPTSGLTDTQYFGPGTRLTVL.

This chain joins TRBV29-1 and TRBJ1-2, with D perhaps matching TRBD1 (6 bases). Trimming shortened V by 6 bases and J by 3 bases, and 14 bases separated the two germline ends. Germline V gene lookup returns CDR1 SQVTM and CDR2 ANQGSEA. The CDR3 is made up of 13 amino acids. The CDR3 nucleotides are TGCAGCGTCGGGACATTATCGGACTATGGCTACACCTTC. Its translation: CSVGTLSDYGYTF.

This clone was detected only a few times. CDR3 sequence reads: CASSGHMDRGTQETQYF. The CDR3 nucleotides are TGTGCCAGCAGCGGACATATGGACAGGGGCACCCAAGAGACCCAGTACTTC. V gene TRBV7-9 combines with J gene TRBJ2-5, with 9 bases lining up with TRBD1. V lost 5 bases to trimming and J lost 1 base; unmatched junction nucleotides: 11. From germline, CDR1 is SEHNR and CDR2 FQNEAQ (reference sequence). The CDR3 covers 17 residues.